This T cell receptor beta chain was identified in a study of siplizumab effects on memory and regulatory T cells. Notes on the study in general: The naive T cell population seemed more diverse than memory cells and seemed a major contributor to the alloresponse. Roughly 75-96% of dividing CD4+ or CD8+ clones were without an attributable naive or memory phenotype. Proliferating siplizumab-culture Tregs lacked confirmation of suppressive function.

On this clone: Its antigen is not identified.

Only in-frame clones appear in the TCRdb table, and some are missing; sequencing was by immunoSEQ multiplex PCR. The sample holds about 97,000 clones, around nine tenths seen once. Germline CDR1 and CDR2: MNHEY and SMNVEV (reference sequence). V dropped 5 bases and J dropped 1 base, with 24 bases sitting between them. CDR3 length: 18 amino acids. The origin of this receptor is a human donor in good health. The sequenced material came from CD4+ T cells sorted from blood. V usage is TRBV27 and J usage is TRBJ2-7, with a possible D match to TRBD1 (7 bases). The CDR3 spells CASSPQLGGTAGSYEQYF. Written as DNA, the CDR3 is TGTGCCAGCAGTCCTCAATTAGGCGGGACAGCCGGGTCCTACGAGCAGTACTTC.